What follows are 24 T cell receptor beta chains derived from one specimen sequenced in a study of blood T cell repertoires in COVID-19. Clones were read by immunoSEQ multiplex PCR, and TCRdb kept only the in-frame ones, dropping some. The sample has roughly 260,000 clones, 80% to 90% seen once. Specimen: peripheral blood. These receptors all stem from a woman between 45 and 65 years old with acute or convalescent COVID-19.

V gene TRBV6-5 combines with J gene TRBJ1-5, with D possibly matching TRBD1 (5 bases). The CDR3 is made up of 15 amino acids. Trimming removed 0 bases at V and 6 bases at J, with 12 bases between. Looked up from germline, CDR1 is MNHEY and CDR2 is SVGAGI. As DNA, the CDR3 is TGTGCCAGCAGTTACTCAGCGACAGCGGGTCAGCCCCAGCATTTT. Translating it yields CASSYSATAGQPQHF.

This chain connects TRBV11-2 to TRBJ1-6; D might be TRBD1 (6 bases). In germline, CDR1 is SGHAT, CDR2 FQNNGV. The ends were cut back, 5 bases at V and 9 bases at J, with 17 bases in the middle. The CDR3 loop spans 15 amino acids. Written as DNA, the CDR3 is TGTGCCAGCAGCGCTCGACAGGATTATGCTTCACCCCTCCACTTT. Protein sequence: CASSARQDYASPLHF.

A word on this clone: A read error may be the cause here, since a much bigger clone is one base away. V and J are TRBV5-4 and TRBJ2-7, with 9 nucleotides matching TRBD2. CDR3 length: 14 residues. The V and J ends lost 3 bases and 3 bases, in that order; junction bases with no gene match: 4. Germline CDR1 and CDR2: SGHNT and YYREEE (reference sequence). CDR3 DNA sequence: TGTGCCAGCAGCTCCGGGACTAGCAGCTACGAGCAGTACTTC. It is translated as CASSSGTSSYEQYF.

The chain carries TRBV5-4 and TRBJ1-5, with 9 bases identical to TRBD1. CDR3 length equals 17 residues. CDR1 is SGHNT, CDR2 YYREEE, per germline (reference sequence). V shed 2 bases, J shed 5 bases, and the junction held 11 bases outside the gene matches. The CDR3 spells CASSFGTGRGGDQPQHF. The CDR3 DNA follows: TGTGCCAGCAGCTTTGGGACAGGGAGGGGGGGCGATCAGCCCCAGCATTTT. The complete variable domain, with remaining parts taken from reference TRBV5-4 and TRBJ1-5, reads ETGVTQSPTHLIKTRGQQVTLRCSSQSGHNTVSWYQQALGQGPQFIFQYYREEENGRGNFPPRFSGLQFPNYSSELNVNALELDDSALYLCASSFGTGRGGDQPQHFGDGTRLSIL.

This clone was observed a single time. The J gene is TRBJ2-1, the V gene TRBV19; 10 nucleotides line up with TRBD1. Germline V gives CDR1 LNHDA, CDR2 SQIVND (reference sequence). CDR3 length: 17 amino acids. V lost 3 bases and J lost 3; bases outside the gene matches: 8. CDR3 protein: CASSIGFDRGLYNEQFF. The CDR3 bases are TGTGCCAGTAGTATCGGATTTGACAGGGGGCTCTACAATGAGCAGTTCTTC.

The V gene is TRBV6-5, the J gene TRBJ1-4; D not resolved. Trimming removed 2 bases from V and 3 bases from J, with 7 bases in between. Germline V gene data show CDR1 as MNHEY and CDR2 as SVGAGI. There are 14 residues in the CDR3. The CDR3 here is CASSYAQSNEKLFF. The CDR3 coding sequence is TGTGCCAGCAGTTACGCCCAGTCTAATGAAAAACTGTTTTTT.

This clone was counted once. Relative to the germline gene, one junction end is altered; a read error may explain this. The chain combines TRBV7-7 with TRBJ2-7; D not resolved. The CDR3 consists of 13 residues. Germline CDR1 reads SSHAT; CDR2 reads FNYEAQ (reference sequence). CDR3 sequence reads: CASSSRRNDEQYF. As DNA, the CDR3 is TGTGCTAGCAGCTCCCGCAGGAATGACGAGCAGTACTTC.

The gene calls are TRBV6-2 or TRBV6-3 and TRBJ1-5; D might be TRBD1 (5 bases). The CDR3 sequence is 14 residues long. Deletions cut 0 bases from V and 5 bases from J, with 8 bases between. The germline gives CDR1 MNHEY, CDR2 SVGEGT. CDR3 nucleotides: TGTGCCAGCAGTTACTCAGGGGCCTATCAGCCCCAGCATTTT. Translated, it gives CASSYSGAYQPQHF.

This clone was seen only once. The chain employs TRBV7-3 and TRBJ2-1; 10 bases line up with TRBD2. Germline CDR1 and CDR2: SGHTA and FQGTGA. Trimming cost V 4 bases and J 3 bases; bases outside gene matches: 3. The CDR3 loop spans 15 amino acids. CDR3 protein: CASSSSGSIYNEQFF. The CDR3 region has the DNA TGTGCCAGCAGCTCTAGCGGGAGTATCTACAATGAGCAGTTCTTC.

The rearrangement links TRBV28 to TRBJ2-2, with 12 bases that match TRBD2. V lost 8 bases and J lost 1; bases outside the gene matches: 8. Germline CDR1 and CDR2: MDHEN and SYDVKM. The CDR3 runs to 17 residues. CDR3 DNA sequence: TGTGCCAGCGTCGGGACTAGCGGGTCAGGGAACACCGGGGAGCTGTTTTTT. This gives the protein CASVGTSGSGNTGELFF.

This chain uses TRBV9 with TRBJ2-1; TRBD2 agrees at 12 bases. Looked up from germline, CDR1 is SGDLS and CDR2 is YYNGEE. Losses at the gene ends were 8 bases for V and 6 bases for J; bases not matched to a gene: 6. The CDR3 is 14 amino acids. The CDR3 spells CASGTSGRINEQFF. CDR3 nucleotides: TGTGCCAGTGGAACTAGCGGGAGGATCAATGAGCAGTTCTTC.

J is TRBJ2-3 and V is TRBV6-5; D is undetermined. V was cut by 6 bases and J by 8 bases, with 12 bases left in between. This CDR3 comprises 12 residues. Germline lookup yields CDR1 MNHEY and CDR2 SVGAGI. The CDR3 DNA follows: TGTGCCAGCAGCCCCCTTTCGGGTACGCAGTATTTT. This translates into CASSPLSGTQYF.

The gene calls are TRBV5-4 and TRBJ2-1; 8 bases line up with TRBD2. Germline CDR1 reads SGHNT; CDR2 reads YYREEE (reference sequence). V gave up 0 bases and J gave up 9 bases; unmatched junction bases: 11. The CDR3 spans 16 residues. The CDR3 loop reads CASSLAVGRGNGEQFF. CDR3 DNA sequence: TGTGCCAGCAGCTTGGCCGTCGGGAGGGGAAACGGTGAGCAGTTCTTC.

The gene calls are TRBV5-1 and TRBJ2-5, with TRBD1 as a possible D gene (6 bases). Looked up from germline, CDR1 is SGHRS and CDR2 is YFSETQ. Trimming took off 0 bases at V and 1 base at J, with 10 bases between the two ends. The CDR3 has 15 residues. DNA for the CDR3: TGCGCCAGCAGCTTGGTTGGACAGATCCAAGAGACCCAGTACTTC. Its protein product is CASSLVGQIQETQYF.

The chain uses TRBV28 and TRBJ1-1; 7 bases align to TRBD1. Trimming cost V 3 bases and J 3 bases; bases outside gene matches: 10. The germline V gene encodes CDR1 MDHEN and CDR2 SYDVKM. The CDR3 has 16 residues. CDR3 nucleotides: TGTGCCAGCAGTTTTTATTCCGGAACAGGGGACACTGAAGCTTTCTTT. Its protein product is CASSFYSGTGDTEAFF.

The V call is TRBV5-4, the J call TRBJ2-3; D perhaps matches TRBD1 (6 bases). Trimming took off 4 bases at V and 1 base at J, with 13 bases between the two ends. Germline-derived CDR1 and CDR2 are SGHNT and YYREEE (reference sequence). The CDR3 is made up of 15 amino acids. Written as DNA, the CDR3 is TGTGCCAGCAGCGCACAGGGAGTTGGCACAGATACGCAGTATTTT. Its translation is CASSAQGVGTDTQYF.

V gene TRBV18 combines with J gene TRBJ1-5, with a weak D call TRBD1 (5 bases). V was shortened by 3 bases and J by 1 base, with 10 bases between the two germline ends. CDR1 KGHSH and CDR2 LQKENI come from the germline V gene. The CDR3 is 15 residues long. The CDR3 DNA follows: TGTGCCAGCTCACCCGCGTCAGGGAGCAATCAGCCCCAGCATTTT. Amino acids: CASSPASGSNQPQHF.

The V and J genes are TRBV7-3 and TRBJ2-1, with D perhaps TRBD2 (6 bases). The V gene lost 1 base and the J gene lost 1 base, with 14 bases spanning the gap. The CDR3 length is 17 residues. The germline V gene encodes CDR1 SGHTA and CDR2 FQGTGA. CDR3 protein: CASSLRVERASYNEQFF. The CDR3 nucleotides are TGTGCCAGCAGCTTAAGAGTAGAGCGGGCATCCTACAATGAGCAGTTCTTC.

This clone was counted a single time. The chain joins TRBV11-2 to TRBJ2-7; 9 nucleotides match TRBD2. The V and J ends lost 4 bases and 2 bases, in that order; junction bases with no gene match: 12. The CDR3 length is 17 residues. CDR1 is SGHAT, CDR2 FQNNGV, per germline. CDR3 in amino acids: CASSSGREGPRTYEQYF. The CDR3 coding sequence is TGTGCCAGCAGCTCCGGGCGGGAGGGCCCTCGAACCTACGAGCAGTACTTC.

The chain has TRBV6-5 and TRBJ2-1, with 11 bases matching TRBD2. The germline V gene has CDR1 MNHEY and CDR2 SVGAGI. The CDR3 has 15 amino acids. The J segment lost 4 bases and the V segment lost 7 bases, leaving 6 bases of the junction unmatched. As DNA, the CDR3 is TGTGCCAGCAAACTAGCGGGAGAACGGTACAATGAGCAGTTCTTC. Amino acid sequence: CASKLAGERYNEQFF.

The CDR3 DNA is TGTGCCAGCACCCCAGGGCTTACGTCTGGGGGCAGCACAGATACGCAGTATTTT. This codes for CASTPGLTSGGSTDTQYF. The chain links TRBV28 to TRBJ2-3, with D possibly being TRBD1 (6 bases). The germline V gene encodes CDR1 MDHEN and CDR2 SYDVKM. The CDR3 is 18 residues long. Trimming took off 7 bases at V and 0 bases at J, with 23 bases between the two ends.

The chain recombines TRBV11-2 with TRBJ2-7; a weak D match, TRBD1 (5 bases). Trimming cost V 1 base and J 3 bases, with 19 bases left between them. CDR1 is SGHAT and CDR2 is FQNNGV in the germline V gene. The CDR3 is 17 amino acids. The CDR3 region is CASSLGAGQGLSYEQYF. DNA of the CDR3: TGTGCCAGCAGCTTAGGGGCAGGTCAGGGCTTAAGCTACGAGCAGTACTTC.

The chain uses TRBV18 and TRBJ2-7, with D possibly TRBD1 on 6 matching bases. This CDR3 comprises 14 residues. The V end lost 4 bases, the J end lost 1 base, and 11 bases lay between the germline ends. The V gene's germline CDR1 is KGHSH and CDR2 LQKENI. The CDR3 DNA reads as TGTGCCAGCTCACTCCGACAGGATTCCTACGAGCAGTACTTC. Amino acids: CASSLRQDSYEQYF.

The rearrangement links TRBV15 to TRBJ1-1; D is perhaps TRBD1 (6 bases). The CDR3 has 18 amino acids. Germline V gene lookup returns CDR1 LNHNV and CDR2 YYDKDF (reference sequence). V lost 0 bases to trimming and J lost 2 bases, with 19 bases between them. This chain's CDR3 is CATSRDPLGTTGNTEAFF. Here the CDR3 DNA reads TGTGCCACCAGCAGAGACCCCTTAGGGACAACCGGCAACACTGAAGCTTTCTTT.